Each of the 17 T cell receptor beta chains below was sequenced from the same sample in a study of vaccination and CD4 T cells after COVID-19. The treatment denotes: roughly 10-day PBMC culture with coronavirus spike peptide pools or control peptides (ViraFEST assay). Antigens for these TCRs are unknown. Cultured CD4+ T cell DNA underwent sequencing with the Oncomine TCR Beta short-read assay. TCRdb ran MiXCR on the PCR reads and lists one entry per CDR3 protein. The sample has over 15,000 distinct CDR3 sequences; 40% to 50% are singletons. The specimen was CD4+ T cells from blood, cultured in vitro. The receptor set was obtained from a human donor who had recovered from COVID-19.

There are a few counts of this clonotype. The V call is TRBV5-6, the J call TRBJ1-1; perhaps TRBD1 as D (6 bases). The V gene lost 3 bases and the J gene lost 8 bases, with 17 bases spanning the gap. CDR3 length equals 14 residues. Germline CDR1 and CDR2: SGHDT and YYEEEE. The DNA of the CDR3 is TGTGCCAGCAGCTCCCCGAGAGGGGGTTTCGAAGCTTTCTTT. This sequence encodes CASSSPRGGFEAFF.

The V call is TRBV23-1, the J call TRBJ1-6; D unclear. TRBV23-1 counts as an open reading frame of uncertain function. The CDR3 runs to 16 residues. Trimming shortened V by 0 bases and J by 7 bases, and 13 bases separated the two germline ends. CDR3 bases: TGCGCCAGCAGTCAATCGGCCCGGGAACCGAATTCACCCCTCCACTTT. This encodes CASSQSAREPNSPLHF.

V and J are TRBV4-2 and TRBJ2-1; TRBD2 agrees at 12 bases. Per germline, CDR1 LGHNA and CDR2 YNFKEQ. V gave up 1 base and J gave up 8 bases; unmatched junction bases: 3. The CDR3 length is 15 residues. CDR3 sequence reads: CASSQGTSGKDEQFF. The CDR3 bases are TGTGCCAGCAGCCAAGGGACTAGCGGGAAAGATGAGCAGTTCTTC.

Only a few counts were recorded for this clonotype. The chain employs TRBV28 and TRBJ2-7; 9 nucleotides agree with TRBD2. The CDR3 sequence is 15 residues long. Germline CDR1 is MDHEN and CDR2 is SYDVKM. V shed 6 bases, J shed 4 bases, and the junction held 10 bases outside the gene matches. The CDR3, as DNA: TGTGCCAGCAGCTCTTCGGGACTAGCCTTGTACGAGCAGTACTTC. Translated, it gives CASSSSGLALYEQYF.

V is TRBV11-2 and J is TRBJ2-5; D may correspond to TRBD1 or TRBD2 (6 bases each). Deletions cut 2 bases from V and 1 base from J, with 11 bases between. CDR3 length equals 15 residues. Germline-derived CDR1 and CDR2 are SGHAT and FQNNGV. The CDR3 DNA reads TGTGCCAGCAGCTTAAGCGGAGGGGGCCAAGAGACCCAGTACTTC. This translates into CASSLSGGGQETQYF.

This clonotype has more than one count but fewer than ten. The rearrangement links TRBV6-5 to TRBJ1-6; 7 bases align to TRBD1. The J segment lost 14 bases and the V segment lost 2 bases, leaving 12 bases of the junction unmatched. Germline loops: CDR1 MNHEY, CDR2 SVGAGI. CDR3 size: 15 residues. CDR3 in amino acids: CASSYITTGRQALHF. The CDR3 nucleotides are TGTGCCAGCAGTTACATCACGACAGGGCGGCAGGCCCTCCACTTT.

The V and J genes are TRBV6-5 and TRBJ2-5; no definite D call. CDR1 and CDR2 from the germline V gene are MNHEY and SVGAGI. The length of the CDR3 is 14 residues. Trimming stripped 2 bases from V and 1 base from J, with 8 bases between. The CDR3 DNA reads TGTGCCAGCAGTTACGGCGGCGTCCAAGAGACCCAGTACTTC. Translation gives CASSYGGVQETQYF.

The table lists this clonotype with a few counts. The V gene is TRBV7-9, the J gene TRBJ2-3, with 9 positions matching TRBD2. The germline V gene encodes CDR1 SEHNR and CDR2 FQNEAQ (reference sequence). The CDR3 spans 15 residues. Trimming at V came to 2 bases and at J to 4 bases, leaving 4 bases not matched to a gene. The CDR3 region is CASSLLAGVSDTQYF. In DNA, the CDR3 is TGTGCCAGCAGCTTATTAGCGGGAGTCTCAGATACGCAGTATTTT.

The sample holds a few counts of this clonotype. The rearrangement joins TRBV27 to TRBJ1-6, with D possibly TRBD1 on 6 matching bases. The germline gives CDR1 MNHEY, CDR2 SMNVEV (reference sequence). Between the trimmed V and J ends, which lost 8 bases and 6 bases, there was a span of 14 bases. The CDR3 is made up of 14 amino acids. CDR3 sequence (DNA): TGTGCCAGCGGCGTGGGGGGCGGTAATTCACCCCTCCACTTT. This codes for CASGVGGGNSPLHF.

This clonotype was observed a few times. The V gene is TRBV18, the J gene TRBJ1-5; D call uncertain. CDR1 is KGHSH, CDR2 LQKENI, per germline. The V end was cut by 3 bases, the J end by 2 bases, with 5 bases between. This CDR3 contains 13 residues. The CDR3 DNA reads TGTGCCAGCTCACCCACACGCAATCAGCCCCAGCATTTT. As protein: CASSPTRNQPQHF.

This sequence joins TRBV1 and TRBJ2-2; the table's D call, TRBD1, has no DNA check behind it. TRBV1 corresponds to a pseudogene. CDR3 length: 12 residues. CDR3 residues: CTIRDLTGELFF. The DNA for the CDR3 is TGCACAATACGGGACCTCACCGGGGAGCTGTTTTTT.

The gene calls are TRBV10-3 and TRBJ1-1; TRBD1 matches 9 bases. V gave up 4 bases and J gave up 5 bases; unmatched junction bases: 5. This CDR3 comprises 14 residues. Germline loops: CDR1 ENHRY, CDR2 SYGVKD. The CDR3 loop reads CAISGTGAGTEAFF. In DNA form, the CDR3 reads TGTGCCATCAGTGGGACAGGGGCGGGAACTGAAGCTTTCTTT.

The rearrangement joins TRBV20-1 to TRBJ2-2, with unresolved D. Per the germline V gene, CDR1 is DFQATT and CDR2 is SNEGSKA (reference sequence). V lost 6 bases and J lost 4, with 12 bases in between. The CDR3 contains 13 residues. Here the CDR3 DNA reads TGCAGTGCCCACAGCAGTTCCACCGGGGAGCTGTTTTTT. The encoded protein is CSAHSSSTGELFF.

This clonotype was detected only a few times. The CDR3 sequence is CSANPTSGSTGELFF. In DNA form, the CDR3 reads TGCAGTGCCAATCCGACTAGCGGGAGTACTGGGGAGCTGTTTTTT. The V and J genes are TRBV20-1 and TRBJ2-2, with TRBD2 matching over 12 bases. Per germline, CDR1 DFQATT and CDR2 SNEGSKA (reference sequence). The J segment lost 8 bases and the V segment lost 6 bases, leaving 10 bases of the junction unmatched. The CDR3 is 15 amino acids.

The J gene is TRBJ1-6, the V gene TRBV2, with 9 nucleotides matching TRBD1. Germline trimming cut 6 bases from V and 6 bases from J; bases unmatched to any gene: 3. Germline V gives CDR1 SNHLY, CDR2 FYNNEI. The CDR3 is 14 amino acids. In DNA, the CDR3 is TGTGCCAGCAGGGACAGGGGCGGTAATTCACCCCTCCACTTT. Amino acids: CASRDRGGNSPLHF.

The CDR3 reads CASNKGGFSGGYTF. DNA for the CDR3: TGTGCCAGCAACAAGGGGGGATTTTCGGGTGGCTACACCTTC. The rearrangement uses TRBV6-2 or TRBV6-3 and TRBJ1-2; D possibly corresponds to TRBD1 (6 bases). The V end was cut by 7 bases, the J end by 7 bases, with 19 bases between. From germline, CDR1 is MNHEY and CDR2 SVGEGT. The CDR3 runs 14 residues.

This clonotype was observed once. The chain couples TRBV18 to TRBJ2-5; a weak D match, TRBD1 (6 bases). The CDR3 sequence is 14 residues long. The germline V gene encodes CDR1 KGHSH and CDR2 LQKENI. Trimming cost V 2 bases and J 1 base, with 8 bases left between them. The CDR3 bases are TGTGCCAGCTCACCAGTGGACAGCCAAGAGACCCAGTACTTC. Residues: CASSPVDSQETQYF.